These T cell receptor beta chains were read from a single sample in a study of cytomegalovirus exposure and HLA in healthy donors. Repertoires were generated with immunoSEQ multiplex PCR, while TCRdb's copy carries only in-frame clones and drops some. The sample lists about 36,000 clones, roughly three quarters occurring once. The source material was PBMCs. The receptors here all came from a man younger than 40 in good health and CMV-seronegative. CDR3s include the opening cysteine and the closing phenylalanine or tryptophan. Fields, in order: clone size, D gene, V gene, J gene, CDR3 protein, CDR3 DNA. D genes are given only for firm matches. Clone size is stated in some rows and not others, as once, few, many or a class when expanded.

>few|TRBD1|TRBV9|TRBJ2-3
CASSSAGQGADTQYF
TGTGCCAGCAGCTCCGCGGGACAGGGGGCAGATACGCAGTATTTT
>NA|TRBD1|TRBV4-1|TRBJ2-3
CASSPGQGRTDTQYF
TGCGCCAGCAGCCCAGGACAGGGAAGGACAGATACGCAGTATTTT
>NA|NA|TRBV6-6|TRBJ1-5
CASTRSRNQPQHF
TGTGCCAGCACTCGGAGTCGGAATCAGCCCCAGCATTTT
>once|NA|TRBV6-5|TRBJ2-1
CASSYSGRENEQFF
TGTGCCAGCAGTTACTCGGGCAGGGAAAATGAGCAGTTCTTC
>NA|TRBD1|TRBV27|TRBJ1-1
CASRPPGGTEAFF
TGTGCCAGCAGACCTCCAGGGGGCACTGAAGCTTTCTTT
>NA|NA|TRBV19|TRBJ1-1
CASSRTANTEAFF
TGTGCCAGTAGTCGAACAGCGAACACTGAAGCTTTCTTT
>NA|TRBD2|TRBV19|TRBJ2-7
CASRFGLGGTYEQYF
TGTGCCAGTAGGTTCGGCCTGGGGGGGACCTACGAGCAGTACTTC
>NA|NA|TRBV29-1|TRBJ1-1
CSVRTASEAFF
TGCAGCGTGCGGACAGCCTCTGAAGCTTTCTTT
>NA|NA|TRBV7-8|TRBJ1-2
CASSLARTPGNGYTF
TGTGCCAGCAGCTTAGCGCGCACCCCAGGCAATGGCTACACCTTC
>NA|NA|TRBV10-3|TRBJ2-3
CAISGLGDTQYF
TGTGCCATCAGTGGACTTGGGGATACGCAGTATTTT
>NA|NA|TRBV28|TRBJ2-7
CASTPPTSWGPYEQYF
TGTGCCAGTACTCCCCCGACCTCCTGGGGCCCCTACGAGCAGTACTTC
>NA|NA|TRBV6-4|TRBJ2-7
CASREWQGKGEQYF
TGTGCCAGCAGAGAGTGGCAGGGGAAGGGCGAGCAGTACTTC
>NA|NA|TRBV5-4|TRBJ2-3
CASSSAGGPGWDTQYF
TGTGCCAGCAGCTCAGCTGGGGGCCCGGGTTGGGATACGCAGTATTTT
>NA|NA|TRBV5-4|TRBJ2-1
CASSFGVGQFGREQFF
TGTGCCAGCAGCTTTGGGGTGGGACAATTCGGGAGGGAGCAGTTCTTC
>NA|NA|TRBV6-6|TRBJ1-1
CASSYSGGNTEAFF
TGTGCCAGCAGTTACTCGGGGGGGAACACTGAAGCTTTCTTT